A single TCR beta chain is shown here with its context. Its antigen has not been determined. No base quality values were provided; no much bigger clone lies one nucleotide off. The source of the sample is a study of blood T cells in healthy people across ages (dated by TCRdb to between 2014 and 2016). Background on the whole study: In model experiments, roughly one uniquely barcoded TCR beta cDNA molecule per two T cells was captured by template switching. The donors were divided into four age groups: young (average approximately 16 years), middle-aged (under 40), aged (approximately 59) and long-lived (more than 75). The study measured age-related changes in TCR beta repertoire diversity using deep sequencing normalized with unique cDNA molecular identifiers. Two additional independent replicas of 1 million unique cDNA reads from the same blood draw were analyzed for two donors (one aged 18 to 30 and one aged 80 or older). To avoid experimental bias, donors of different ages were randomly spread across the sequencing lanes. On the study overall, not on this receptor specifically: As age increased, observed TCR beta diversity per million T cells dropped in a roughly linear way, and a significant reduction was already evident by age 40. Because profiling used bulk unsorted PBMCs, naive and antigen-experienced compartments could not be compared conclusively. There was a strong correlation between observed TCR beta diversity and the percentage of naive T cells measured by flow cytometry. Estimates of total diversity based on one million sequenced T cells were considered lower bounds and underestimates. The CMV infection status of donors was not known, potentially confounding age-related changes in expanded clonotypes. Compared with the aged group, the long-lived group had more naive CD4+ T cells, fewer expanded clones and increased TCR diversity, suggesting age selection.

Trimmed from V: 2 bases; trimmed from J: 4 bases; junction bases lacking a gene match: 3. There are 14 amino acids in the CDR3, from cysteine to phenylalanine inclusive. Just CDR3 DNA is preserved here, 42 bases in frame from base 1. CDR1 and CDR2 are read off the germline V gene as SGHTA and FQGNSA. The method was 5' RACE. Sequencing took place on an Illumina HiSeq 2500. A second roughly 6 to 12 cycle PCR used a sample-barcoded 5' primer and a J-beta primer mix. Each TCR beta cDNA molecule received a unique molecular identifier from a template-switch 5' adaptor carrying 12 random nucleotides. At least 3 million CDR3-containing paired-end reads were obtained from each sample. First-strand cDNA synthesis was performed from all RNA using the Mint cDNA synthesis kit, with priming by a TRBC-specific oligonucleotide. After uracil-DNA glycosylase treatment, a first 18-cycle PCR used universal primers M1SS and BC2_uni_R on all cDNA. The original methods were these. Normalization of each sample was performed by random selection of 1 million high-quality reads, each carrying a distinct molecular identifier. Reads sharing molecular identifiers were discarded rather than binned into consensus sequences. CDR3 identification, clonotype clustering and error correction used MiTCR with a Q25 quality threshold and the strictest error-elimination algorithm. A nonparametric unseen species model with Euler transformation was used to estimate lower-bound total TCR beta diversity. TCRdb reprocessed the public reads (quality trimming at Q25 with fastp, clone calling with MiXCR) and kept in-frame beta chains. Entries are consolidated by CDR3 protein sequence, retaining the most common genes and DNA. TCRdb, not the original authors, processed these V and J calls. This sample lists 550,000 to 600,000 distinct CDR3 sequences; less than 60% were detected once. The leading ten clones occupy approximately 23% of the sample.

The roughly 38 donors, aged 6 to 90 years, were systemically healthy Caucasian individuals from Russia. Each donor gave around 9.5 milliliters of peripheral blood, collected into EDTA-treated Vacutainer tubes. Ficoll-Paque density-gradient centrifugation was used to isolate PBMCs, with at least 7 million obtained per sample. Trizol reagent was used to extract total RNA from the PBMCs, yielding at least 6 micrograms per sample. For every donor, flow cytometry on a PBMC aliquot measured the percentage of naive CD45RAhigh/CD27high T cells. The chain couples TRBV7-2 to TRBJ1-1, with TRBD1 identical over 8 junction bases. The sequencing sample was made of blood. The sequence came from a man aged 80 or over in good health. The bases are TGTGCCAGCAGCTTATCAGGGGGCTTCACTGAAGCTTTCTTT. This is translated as CASSLSGGFTEAFF.